A selection of T cell receptor beta chains follows, all from one sample in a study of CD8 T cells in Susac syndrome. TCRdb reanalysed the immunoSEQ multiplex PCR reads using MiXCR and keeps one entry per CDR3 protein. The sample has tens of thousands of distinct CDR3 sequences; approximately 93% are singletons. What was sequenced was CD8+ T cells from PBMCs. The receptors originated from a human donor with Susac syndrome. The conserved cysteine and the conserved F or W are not part of the CDR3 here. Each record gives: D gene, V gene, J gene, CDR3 protein. D genes are given only for firm matches.

NA,TRBV7-3,TRBJ2-6,ASSSLSGANVLT
NA,TRBV10-3,TRBJ1-1,AISERGNTEAF
TRBD2,TRBV6-2/TRBV6-3,TRBJ2-7,ASMDPGGPFEQY
NA,TRBV29-1,TRBJ2-5,SVVSQPSKETQY
TRBD1,TRBV6-1,TRBJ1-1,ASIRQGFTEAF
NA,TRBV20-1,TRBJ2-1,GGRGQENEQF
NA,TRBV5-1,TRBJ2-2,ASSLATANTGELF
TRBD1,TRBV5-1,TRBJ2-2,ASSLRGPGTGELF
NA,TRBV11-2,TRBJ2-1,ASSARQGALAGIYNEQF
NA,TRBV20-1,TRBJ2-2,SAHLTGELF
TRBD1,TRBV18,TRBJ2-5,ASSRAGTVETQY
NA,TRBV30,TRBJ1-1,AWSGWGATEAF
NA,TRBV28,TRBJ2-1,ASSYFLSSYNEQF
NA,TRBV3-1,TRBJ1-4,ASSQNAGPNEKLF
NA,TRBV21-1,TRBJ2-2,ASSQNRQGTGNTGELF
NA,TRBV7-2,TRBJ1-1,ASSLDTGGGTEAF
NA,TRBV11-2,TRBJ2-7,ASSSRLGSYEQY
TRBD2,TRBV7-2,TRBJ2-1,ASSGTSGERQF
NA,TRBV9,TRBJ2-1,ASSVGASAAGEQF
NA,TRBV4-2,TRBJ2-1,ASSQDTGVGAEQF
NA,TRBV7-6,TRBJ1-6,ASSSRQGGNSPLH
TRBD1,TRBV9,TRBJ1-5,ASSGDSGNQPQH
TRBD2,TRBV27,TRBJ2-3,ASRPAGGPPDTQY
TRBD2,TRBV6-5,TRBJ2-7,ATALAGGSYEQY
TRBD2,TRBV20-1,TRBJ2-1,SARGAGLAGIGRLRSSYNEQF
NA,TRBV30,TRBJ2-7,AWSVRPPYEQY
NA,TRBV29-1,TRBJ2-2,SVEIGRDTGELF
NA,TRBV20-1,TRBJ2-5,SAPPDGELKTQY
NA,TRBV5-4,TRBJ1-2,ASSLTTSPYGYT
NA,TRBV27,TRBJ1-5,ASSLRGPNQPQH
TRBD1,TRBV15,TRBJ1-2,ATSRPQGARDYT
TRBD2,TRBV9,TRBJ2-1,ASSVGSIASGRKSSYNEQF
NA,TRBV6-1,TRBJ2-7,ASSMTSSYEQY
NA,TRBV19,TRBJ1-5,ASRGRDQPQH
NA,TRBV25-1,TRBJ1-1,ASSESRGGRYTEAF
NA,TRBV7-6,TRBJ2-1,ASSLAHRGYNEQF
NA,TRBV25-1,TRBJ2-1,ASSEKIHVSGRNEQF
NA,TRBV6-6,TRBJ1-2,ASSPQARNYGYT
NA,TRBV18,TRBJ2-7,ASSGTGSSYEQY
NA,TRBV18,TRBJ1-1,ASSVTVAEAF
TRBD2,TRBV24-1,TRBJ2-1,ATSDPGTSGINEQF
NA,TRBV29-1,TRBJ2-5,SVEAPGTSNTLGPWTQY
NA,TRBV3-1,TRBJ1-2,ASSQVQGPYGYT
TRBD2,TRBV27,TRBJ2-3,ASSSPSSGSADTQY
TRBD1,TRBV28,TRBJ2-2,ASAGQGAGGELF
NA,TRBV5-5,TRBJ1-2,ASSLSPTSRGYT
NA,TRBV20-1,TRBJ2-2,SARSNTGELF
TRBD2,TRBV7-2,TRBJ2-1,ASSPTSGGAQF
TRBD2,TRBV9,TRBJ2-1,ASSALSGNPYNEQF
TRBD1,TRBV30,TRBJ2-1,AWSARDRVTDEQF
NA,TRBV14,TRBJ1-1,ASSRYGTPNTEAF